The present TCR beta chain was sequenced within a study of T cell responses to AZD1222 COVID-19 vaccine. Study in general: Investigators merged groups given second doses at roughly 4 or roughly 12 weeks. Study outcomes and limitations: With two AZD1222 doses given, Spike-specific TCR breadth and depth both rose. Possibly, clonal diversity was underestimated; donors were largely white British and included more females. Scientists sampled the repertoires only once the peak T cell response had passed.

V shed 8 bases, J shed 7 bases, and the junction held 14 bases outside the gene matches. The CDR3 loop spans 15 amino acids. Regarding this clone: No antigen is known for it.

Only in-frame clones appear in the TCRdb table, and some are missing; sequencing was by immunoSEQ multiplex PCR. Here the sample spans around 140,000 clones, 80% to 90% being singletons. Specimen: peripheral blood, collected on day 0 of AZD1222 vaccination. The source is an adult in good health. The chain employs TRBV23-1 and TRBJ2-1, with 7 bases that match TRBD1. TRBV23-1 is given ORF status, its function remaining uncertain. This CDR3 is CASSRSRTGGNEQFF. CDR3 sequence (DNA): TGCGCCAGCTCCAGGTCCCGGACAGGTGGGAATGAGCAGTTCTTC.